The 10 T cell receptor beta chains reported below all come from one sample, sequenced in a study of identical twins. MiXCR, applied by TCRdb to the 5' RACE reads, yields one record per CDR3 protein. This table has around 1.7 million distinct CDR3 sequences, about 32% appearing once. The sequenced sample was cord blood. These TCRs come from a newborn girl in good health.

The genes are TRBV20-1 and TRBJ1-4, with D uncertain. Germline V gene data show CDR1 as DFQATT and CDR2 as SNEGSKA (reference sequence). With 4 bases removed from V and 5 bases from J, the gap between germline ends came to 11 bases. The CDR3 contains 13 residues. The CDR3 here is CSANPTVNEKLFF. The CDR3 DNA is TGCAGTGCTAACCCCACAGTCAATGAAAAACTGTTTTTT.

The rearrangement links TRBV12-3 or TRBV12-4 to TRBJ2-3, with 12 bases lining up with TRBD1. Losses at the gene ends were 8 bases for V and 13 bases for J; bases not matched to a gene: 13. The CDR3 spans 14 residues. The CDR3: CASVPGQGADAEYF. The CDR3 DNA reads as TGTGCCAGCGTCCCGGGACAGGGGGCAGATGCGGAGTATTTT.

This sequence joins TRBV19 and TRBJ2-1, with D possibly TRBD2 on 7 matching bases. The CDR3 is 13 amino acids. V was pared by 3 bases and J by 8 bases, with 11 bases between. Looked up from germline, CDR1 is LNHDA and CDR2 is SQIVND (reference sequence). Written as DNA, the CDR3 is TGTGCCAGTAGTATCGGGGAGGGGGATGAGCAGTTCTTC. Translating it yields CASSIGEGDEQFF.

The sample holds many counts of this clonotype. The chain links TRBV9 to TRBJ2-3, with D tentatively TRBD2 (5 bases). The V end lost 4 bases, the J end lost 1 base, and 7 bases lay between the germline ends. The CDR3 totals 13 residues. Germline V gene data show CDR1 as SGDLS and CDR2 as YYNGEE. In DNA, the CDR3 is TGTGCCAGCAGCTCGGAGGGCACAGATACGCAGTATTTT. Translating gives CASSSEGTDTQYF.

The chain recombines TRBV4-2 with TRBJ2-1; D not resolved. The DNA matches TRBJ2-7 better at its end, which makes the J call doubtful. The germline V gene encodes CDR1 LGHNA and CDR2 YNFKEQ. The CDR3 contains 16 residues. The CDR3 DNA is TGTGCCAGCAGCCAAGATGACCGGGCCAGAAGCAATGAGCAGTACTTC. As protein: CASSQDDRARSNEQYF.

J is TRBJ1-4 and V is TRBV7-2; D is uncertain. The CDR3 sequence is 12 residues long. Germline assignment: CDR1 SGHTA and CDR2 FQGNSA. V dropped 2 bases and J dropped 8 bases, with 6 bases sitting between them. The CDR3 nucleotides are TGTGCCAGCAGCTTAATGGGAGAAAAACTGTTTTTT. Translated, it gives CASSLMGEKLFF.

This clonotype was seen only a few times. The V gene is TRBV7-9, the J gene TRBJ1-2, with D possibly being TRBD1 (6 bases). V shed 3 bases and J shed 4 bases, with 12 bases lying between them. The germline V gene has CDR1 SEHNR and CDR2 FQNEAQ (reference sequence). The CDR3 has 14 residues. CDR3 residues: CASSLGTTLYGYTF. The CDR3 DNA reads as TGTGCCAGCAGCTTGGGGACAACCCTCTATGGCTACACCTTC.

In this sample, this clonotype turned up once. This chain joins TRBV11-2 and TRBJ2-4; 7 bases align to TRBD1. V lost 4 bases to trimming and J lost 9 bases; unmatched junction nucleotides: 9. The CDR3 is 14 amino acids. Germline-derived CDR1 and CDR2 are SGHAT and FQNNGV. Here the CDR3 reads CASSSPRQGSIQYF. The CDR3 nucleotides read TGTGCCAGCAGCTCCCCCCGACAGGGTAGCATTCAGTACTTC.

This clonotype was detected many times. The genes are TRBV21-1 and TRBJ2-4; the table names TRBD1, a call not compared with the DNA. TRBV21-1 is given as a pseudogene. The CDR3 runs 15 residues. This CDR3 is CASRQRTGTKNIQYF. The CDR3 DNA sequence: TGTGCCAGCAGACAAAGGACAGGGACCAAAAACATTCAGTACTTC.

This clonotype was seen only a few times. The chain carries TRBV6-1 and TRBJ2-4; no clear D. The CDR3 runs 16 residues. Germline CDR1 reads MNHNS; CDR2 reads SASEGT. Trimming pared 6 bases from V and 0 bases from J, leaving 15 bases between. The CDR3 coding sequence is TGTGCCAGCAGGCAGCCCAGTCTACTAGCCAAAAACATTCAGTACTTC. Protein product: CASRQPSLLAKNIQYF.